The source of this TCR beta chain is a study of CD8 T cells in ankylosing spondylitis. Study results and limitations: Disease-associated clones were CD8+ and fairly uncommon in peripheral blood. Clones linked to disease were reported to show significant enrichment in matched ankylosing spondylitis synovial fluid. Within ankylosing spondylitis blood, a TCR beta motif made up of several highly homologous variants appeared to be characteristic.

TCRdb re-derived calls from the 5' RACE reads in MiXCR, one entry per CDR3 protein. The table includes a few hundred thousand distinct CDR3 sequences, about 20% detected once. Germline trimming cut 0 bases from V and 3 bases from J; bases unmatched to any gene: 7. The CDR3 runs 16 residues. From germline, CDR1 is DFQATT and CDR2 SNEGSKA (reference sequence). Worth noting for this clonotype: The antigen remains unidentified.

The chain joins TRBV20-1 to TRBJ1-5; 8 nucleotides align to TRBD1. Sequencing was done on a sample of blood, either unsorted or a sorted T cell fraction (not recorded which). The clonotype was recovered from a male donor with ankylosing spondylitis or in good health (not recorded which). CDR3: CSARDVRDRLNQPQHF. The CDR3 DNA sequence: TGCAGTGCTAGAGATGTCCGGGACAGGCTCAATCAGCCCCAGCATTTT.